The 25 T cell receptor beta chains below come from one sample, sequenced in a study of Graves' ophthalmopathy and Graves' hyperthyroidism (dated by TCRdb to 2016 to 2019). TCRdb records Illumina HiSeq 2000 as the sequencer. For repertoire sequencing, TCR beta CDR3 regions were amplified from RNA transcripts. HTBI primers and the Qiagen OneStep RT-PCR kit were used in a first-round RT-PCR, which was followed by a second-round multiplex PCR, size selection and purification. The public sequencing data were trimmed at Q25 with fastp and processed into clonotypes with MiXCR by TCRdb, which kept only in-frame beta chains. Merged by CDR3 protein, the rows form single entries marked with the most common genes and DNA. In all, the sample holds more than 1,000,000 distinct CDR3 sequences, and approximately 35% of those were seen once. The ten largest clonotypes hold 11% of the sample. Sample: peripheral blood or thyroid tissue (not recorded which). The receptors originated from an adult man with Graves' hyperthyroidism.

This clonotype came up a few times. V and J are TRBV28 and TRBJ2-5, with 7 bases fitting TRBD1. Per the germline V gene, CDR1 is MDHEN and CDR2 is SYDVKM. Losses at the gene ends were 2 bases for V and 2 bases for J; bases not matched to a gene: 5. This CDR3 has 15 amino acids. The CDR3 is CASSLPRTGQETQYF. As DNA, the CDR3 is TGTGCCAGCAGTTTACCTCGGACAGGACAAGAGACCCAGTACTTC.

Concerning this clonotype itself: The junction differs from germline at one of its ends, possibly a read error. The rearrangement uses TRBV7-9 and TRBJ2-2; TRBD2 matches 7 bases. This CDR3 has 16 amino acids. Germline CDR1 reads SEHNR; CDR2 reads FQNEAQ (reference sequence). The CDR3 nucleotides are TGTGCCAGCAGCTTTCTCGGGACTAAGAACACCGGGGAGCTGTCTTGG. Its protein product is CASSFLGTKNTGELSW. The complete variable domain, with remaining parts taken from reference TRBV7-9 and TRBJ2-2, reads DTGVSQNPRHKITKRGQNVTFRCDPISEHNRLYWYRQTLGQGPEFLTYFQNEAQLEKSRLLSDRFSAERPKGSFSTLEIQRTEQGDSAMYLCASSFLGTKNTGELSWGEGSRLTVL.

This sequence joins TRBV9 and TRBJ2-7; possibly TRBD1 or TRBD2 for D (5 bases each). The CDR3 covers 15 residues. Trimming left V 0 bases short and J 4 bases short, with 14 bases between. Germline-derived CDR1 and CDR2 are SGDLS and YYNGEE. This CDR3 reads CASSVGGGLEYEQYF. The DNA of the CDR3 is TGTGCCAGCAGCGTAGGTGGGGGTTTGGAGTACGAGCAGTACTTC.

This clonotype was seen ten or more times. The V call is TRBV12-3 or TRBV12-4, the J call TRBJ1-2; D possibly corresponds to TRBD1 (6 bases). The length of the CDR3 is 13 residues. V was pared by 2 bases and J by 6 bases, with 10 bases between. The CDR3 sequence is CASSLPRGDGYTF. CDR3 nucleotides: TGTGCCAGCAGTTTACCTAGGGGGGATGGCTACACCTTC.

Comments on this clonotype: Because it lacks the conserved phenylalanine or tryptophan at the end, this CDR3 is likely a read error. Because the CDR3's place on the DNA is in doubt, the DNA is left out and the CDR3 is given as listed by TCRdb. The chain is built from TRBV12-3 or TRBV12-4 and TRBJ2-7; TRBD2 is taken as the D call from the table, unchecked against the DNA. The CDR3 is 8 amino acids in total, end residues counted. CDR3 in amino acids: CASTNAAG.

To note about this clonotype: Its ends do not fully match the called genes, so a read error is possible. The chain couples TRBV12-3 or TRBV12-4 to TRBJ1-5; 10 nucleotides align to TRBD1. CDR3 size: 16 residues. CDR3 region: CVSSPPGTGGNQPQHF. The CDR3 coding sequence is TGTGTCAGCAGCCCTCCCGGGACAGGGGGCAATCAGCCCCAGCATTTT.

The chain carries TRBV14 and TRBJ1-4, with D tentatively TRBD1 (6 bases). The V gene's germline CDR1 is SGHDN and CDR2 FVKESK. The CDR3 covers 17 residues. V lost 1 base, J lost 6 bases, and 18 bases lay in between. CDR3 sequence (DNA): TGTGCCAGCAGCCAAGTTTGGTCGAACAGGGCTTATGAAAAACTGTTTTTT. Protein sequence: CASSQVWSNRAYEKLFF.

As concerns this clonotype: At one end, the junction sequence differs from germline, possibly due to a read error. The genes are TRBV10-3 and TRBJ1-5, with 7 nucleotides matching TRBD1. Germline assignment: CDR1 ENHRY and CDR2 SYGVKD. The CDR3 has 19 amino acids. This CDR3 reads CASSSTGAQLLYSNQPQHF. The CDR3 DNA reads as TGTGCCAGCAGTTCTACAGGGGCGCAGCTCCTATATAGCAATCAGCCCCAGCATTTT.

This clonotype was detected ten times or more. The chain employs TRBV6-5 and TRBJ1-1; the D is unclear. Germline V gene lookup returns CDR1 MNHEY and CDR2 SVGAGI. The CDR3 is made up of 12 amino acids. Trimming left V 5 bases short and J 5 bases short, with 9 bases between. CDR3: CASSPSRTEAFF. The CDR3 region has the DNA TGTGCCAGCAGTCCCAGTCGGACTGAAGCTTTCTTT.

This clonotype appeared many times. CDR3 residues: CASSLGVTGGDYGYTF. CDR3 in DNA: TGTGCCAGCAGCTTAGGCGTCACAGGGGGGGACTATGGCTACACCTTC. The chain couples TRBV7-6 to TRBJ1-2; 8 bases map to TRBD1. Germline V gene data show CDR1 as SGHVS and CDR2 as FNYEAQ. V was clipped by 1 base and J by 3 bases; unmatched bases: 7. This CDR3 region has 16 residues. Together with reference TRBV7-6 and TRBJ1-2, the CDR3 gives the full variable domain: GAGVSQSPRYKVTKRGQDVALRCDPISGHVSLYWYRQALGQGPEFLTYFNYEAQQDKSGLPNDRFSAERPEGSISTLTIQRTEQRDSAMYRCASSLGVTGGDYGYTFGSGTRLTVV.

The sample holds a few counts of this clonotype. The chain carries TRBV7-2 and TRBJ2-7; D might be TRBD2 (6 bases). CDR3 length: 14 residues. Germline assignment: CDR1 SGHTA and CDR2 FQGNSA. V lost 3 bases and J lost 9, with 18 bases in between. CDR3 in DNA: TGTGCCAGCAGCTTCGTTGGGCGGGACTCAGGGCAGTACTTC. Its protein product is CASSFVGRDSGQYF. The variable domain in full, with the rest retrieved from reference TRBV7-2 and TRBJ2-7, is GAGVSQSPSNKVTEKGKDVELRCDPISGHTALYWYRQSLGQGLEFLIYFQGNSAPDKSGLPSDRFSAERTGGSVSTLTIQRTQQEDSAVYLCASSFVGRDSGQYFGPGTRLTVT.

This rearrangement joins TRBV5-5 to TRBJ1-5, with 8 positions matching TRBD1. The CDR3 runs to 16 residues. Losses at the gene ends were 0 bases for V and 2 bases for J; bases not matched to a gene: 4. The V gene's germline CDR1 is SGHKS and CDR2 YYEKEE (reference sequence). In DNA form, the CDR3 reads TGTGCCAGCAGCTTGGGCAGGGGGCCGGGCAATCAGCCCCAGCATTTT. Amino acid sequence: CASSLGRGPGNQPQHF.

The genes are TRBV24-1 and TRBJ2-3, with a weak D call TRBD1 (5 bases). There are 16 residues in the CDR3. Germline loops: CDR1 KGHDR, CDR2 SFDVKD. The germline V and J ends were trimmed by 9 bases and 0 bases, with 18 bases remaining between them. Written as DNA, the CDR3 is TGTGCCACCGGGGCAGGACAAAGACCTAGCACAGATACGCAGTATTTT. Translating it yields CATGAGQRPSTDTQYF.

A few counts support this clonotype. The V gene is TRBV5-4, the J gene TRBJ2-5, with 15 bases that match TRBD2. Unmatched junction bases numbered 6, after V lost 0 bases and J lost 0 bases. Germline lookup yields CDR1 SGHNT and CDR2 YYREEE (reference sequence). This CDR3 region has 19 residues. The CDR3 DNA reads as TGTGCCAGCAGCTTGGCCGCCGGGACTAGCGGGAGGAACCAAGAGACCCAGTACTTC. This sequence encodes CASSLAAGTSGRNQETQYF.

The chain recombines TRBV20-1 with TRBJ2-5; 7 nucleotides line up with TRBD1. V shed 3 bases, J shed 1 base, and the junction held 11 bases outside the gene matches. Per the germline V gene, CDR1 is DFQATT and CDR2 is SNEGSKA (reference sequence). This CDR3 has 16 residues. This CDR3 is CSASDPGQGVQETQYF. The CDR3 bases are TGCAGTGCTAGCGACCCGGGGCAGGGGGTCCAAGAGACCCAGTACTTC.

Points on this clonotype: This may come from a read error, since a much larger clone is one base off. V gene TRBV7-9 combines with J gene TRBJ2-7, with 12 bases matching TRBD1. The CDR3 consists of 15 residues. In germline, CDR1 is SEHNR, CDR2 FQNEAQ (reference sequence). V shed 1 base and J 7 bases; nucleotides not matched to a gene: 5. The CDR3: CASSLGGTGGGEQYF. CDR3 DNA sequence: TGTGCCAGCAGCTTAGGTGGGACAGGGGGCGGGGAGCAGTACTTC.

This sequence joins TRBV15 and TRBJ2-5, with D unresolved. The CDR3 extends over 16 amino acids. V was clipped by 8 bases and J by 1 base, with 20 bases between them. The germline V gene has CDR1 LNHNV and CDR2 YYDKDF (reference sequence). CDR3 coding DNA: TGTGCCACCCGAAGCGAGAGGCTAGTAGGCCAAGAGACCCAGTACTTC. Translated, it gives CATRSERLVGQETQYF.

This clonotype has only a few counts. The chain's CDR3 is CASSPGQVSEKLFF. The CDR3 DNA is TGTGCCAGCAGCCCGGGACAGGTATCGGAAAAACTGTTTTTT. The rearrangement uses TRBV28 and TRBJ1-4; 8 nucleotides line up with TRBD1. There are 14 residues in the CDR3. Trimming cost V 6 bases and J 8 bases; bases outside gene matches: 8. Germline CDR1 MDHEN, CDR2 SYDVKM.

J is TRBJ1-4 and V is TRBV7-9, with 7 bases aligning to TRBD1. CDR1 and CDR2 from the germline V gene are SEHNR and FQNEAQ (reference sequence). The trim removed 1 base at V and 6 bases at J, leaving 2 bases unmatched. This CDR3 comprises 14 residues. The CDR3 is CASSLGDRDEKLFF. The CDR3 coding sequence is TGTGCCAGCAGCTTAGGAGACAGGGATGAAAAACTGTTTTTT.

This clonotype was observed at least ten times. The V call is TRBV28, the J call TRBJ1-2; D unresolved. Germline V gene lookup returns CDR1 MDHEN and CDR2 SYDVKM. The CDR3 sequence is 11 residues long. With 6 bases removed from V and 7 bases from J, the gap between germline ends came to 9 bases. CDR3 sequence reads: CASSRSGGYTF. The CDR3 region has the DNA TGTGCCAGCAGCCGGAGTGGTGGCTACACCTTC.

The V and J genes are TRBV2 and TRBJ1-5; 7 bases agree with TRBD1. The CDR3 extends over 15 amino acids. From germline, CDR1 is SNHLY and CDR2 FYNNEI. V lost 10 bases, J lost 6 bases, and 15 bases stayed unmatched. The chain's CDR3 is CAKGQRVGDFQPQHF. CDR3 sequence (DNA): TGTGCCAAGGGACAGAGGGTTGGTGATTTTCAGCCCCAGCATTTT.

The V call is TRBV29-1, the J call TRBJ2-7, with D possibly TRBD2 on 5 matching bases. Trimming shortened V by 6 bases and J by 0 bases, and 15 bases separated the two germline ends. Germline V gene lookup returns CDR1 SQVTM and CDR2 ANQGSEA. The CDR3 covers 14 residues. CDR3 in DNA: TGCAGCGTGTGGGCCAGGAGGAGCTCCTACGAGCAGTACTTC. Its translation is CSVWARRSSYEQYF.

At least ten counts were recorded for this clonotype. The chain employs TRBV9 and TRBJ2-7; D is possibly TRBD1 (5 bases). This CDR3 comprises 14 residues. V lost 4 bases and J 4 bases, leaving 15 bases between the germline ends. Germline loops: CDR1 SGDLS, CDR2 YYNGEE. The CDR3 DNA follows: TGTGCCAGCAGCCCGGCAGGGAATATGTACGAGCAGTACTTC. Translating it yields CASSPAGNMYEQYF.

The chain carries TRBV20-1 and TRBJ1-1; TRBD1 might be the D (6 bases). Germline-derived CDR1 and CDR2 are DFQATT and SNEGSKA (reference sequence). V was pared by 5 bases and J by 4 bases, with 11 bases between. The CDR3 contains 12 residues. This chain's CDR3 is CSASYRATEAFF. CDR3 coding DNA: TGCAGTGCTTCTTACAGGGCCACTGAAGCTTTCTTT.

The V call is TRBV5-1, the J call TRBJ1-2, with TRBD1 identical over 10 bases. V shed 5 bases, J shed 10 bases, and the junction held 8 bases outside the gene matches. Germline values: CDR1 SGHRS, CDR2 YFSETQ. This CDR3 contains 13 residues. CDR3 sequence (DNA): TGCGCCAGCAGTCCCACCGGGACAGGGGTCTACACCTTC. As protein: CASSPTGTGVYTF.